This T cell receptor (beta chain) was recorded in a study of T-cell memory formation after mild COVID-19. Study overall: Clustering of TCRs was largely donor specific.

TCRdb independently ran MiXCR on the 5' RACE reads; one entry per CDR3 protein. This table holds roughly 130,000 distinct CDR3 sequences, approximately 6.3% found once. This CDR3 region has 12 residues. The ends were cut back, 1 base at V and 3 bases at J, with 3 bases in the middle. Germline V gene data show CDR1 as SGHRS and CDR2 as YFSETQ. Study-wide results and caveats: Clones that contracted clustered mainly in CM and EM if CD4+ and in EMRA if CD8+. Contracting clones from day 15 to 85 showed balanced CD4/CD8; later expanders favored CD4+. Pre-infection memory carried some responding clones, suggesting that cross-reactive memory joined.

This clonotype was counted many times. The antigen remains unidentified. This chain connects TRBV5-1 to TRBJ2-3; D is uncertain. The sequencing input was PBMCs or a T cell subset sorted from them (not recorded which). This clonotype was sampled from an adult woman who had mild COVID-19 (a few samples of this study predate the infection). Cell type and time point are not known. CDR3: CASSLPTDTQYF. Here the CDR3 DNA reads TGCGCCAGCAGCTTGCCGACAGATACGCAGTATTTT. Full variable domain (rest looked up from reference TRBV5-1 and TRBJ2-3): KAGVTQTPRYLIKTRGQQVTLSCSPISGHRSVSWYQQTPGQGLQFLFEYFSETQRNKGNFPGRFSGRQFSNSRSEMNVSTLELGDSALYLCASSLPTDTQYFGPGTRLTVL.